Many counts were recorded for the clone carrying this T cell receptor (beta chain). The TCR beta CDR3 regions underwent amplification from RNA transcripts. HTBI primers served in a first-round RT-PCR, which a second-round multiplex PCR followed. TCRdb reprocessed the multiplex PCR reads via MiXCR and lists one record per CDR3 protein. The data show about 740,000 distinct CDR3 sequences, with about 44% seen just once and around 40% held by the top ten. Ophthalmopathy cases showed moderate-to-severe activity, scoring CAS ≥3 and NOSPECS ≥4, with duration under 3 months. Diagnosis used clinical symptoms, serum thyroxine, TRAb, thyroid ultrasound and orbital computed tomography. The record originates from a study of Graves' ophthalmopathy and Graves' hyperthyroidism. The CDR3 consists of 13 residues. Germline CDR1 and CDR2: SQVTM and ANQGSEA. The V gene lost 6 bases and the J gene lost 2 bases, with 14 bases spanning the gap.

Sequenced: peripheral blood. The receptor comes from an adult man with Graves' ophthalmopathy. This chain uses TRBV29-1 with TRBJ2-7; unclear D gene. In nucleotides, the CDR3 is TGCAGCGTCATCCCCGACGAGACCTACGAGCAGTACTTC. This sequence encodes CSVIPDETYEQYF.